This T cell receptor beta chain was captured in a study of blood T cell repertoires in COVID-19. Study background: The analysed material was cDNA or gDNA that came from T cells, B-cell-depleted T cells, or PBMCs.

Sequencing used immunoSEQ multiplex PCR; TCRdb keeps in-frame clones, though not all of them. The sample consists of under 45,000 clones, around 80% of them appearing once. Germline V CDR1 and CDR2: SGHTA, FQGNSA. Trimming removed 3 bases from V and 9 bases from J, with 15 bases in between. The CDR3 spans 14 residues. The clonotype originates from a man aged 60-69 years with active COVID-19. The sequencing input was peripheral blood. The V call is TRBV7-2, the J call TRBJ1-5, with D possibly being TRBD1 (6 bases). The chain's CDR3 is CASSFPGTRRPQHF. In DNA form, the CDR3 reads TGTGCCAGCAGCTTTCCCGGGACACGCCGGCCCCAGCATTTT.